The entry below describes one T cell receptor beta chain. Its cognate antigen has yet to be identified. The input lacks base qualities; no much larger clone sits a single base away. The data were taken from a study of blood T cells in healthy people across ages (dated by TCRdb to between 2014 and 2017). Notes on the research overall: In model experiments, template switching captured roughly one uniquely barcoded TCR beta cDNA molecule for every two T cells. The study measured age-related changes in TCR beta repertoire diversity using deep sequencing normalized with unique cDNA molecular identifiers. Donors were grouped into four age groups: young (average about 15 years), middle-aged (over 35), aged (around 60) and long-lived (approximately 81). To avoid experimental bias, donors of different ages were randomly spread across the sequencing lanes. Two additional independent replicas of 1 million unique cDNA reads from the same blood draw were analyzed for two donors (one aged 18 to 30 and one aged 80 or older).

What the authors observed across the whole study: A strong correlation was found between observed TCR beta diversity and the percentage of naive T cells measured by flow cytometry. Estimates of total diversity from one million sequenced T cells were regarded as lower bounds and underestimates. Since profiling was done on bulk unsorted PBMCs, naive and antigen-experienced compartments could not be conclusively compared. Compared with the aged group, the long-lived group had more naive CD4+ T cells, fewer expanded clones and increased TCR diversity, a pattern suggesting age selection. As age increased, observed TCR beta diversity per million T cells dropped in a roughly linear way, and a significant reduction was already evident by age 40. The CMV infection status of donors was not known, potentially confounding age-related changes in expanded clonotypes.

Donors were 35 to 40 systemically healthy Caucasian individuals from Russia aged roughly 6 to 90 years. Each donor gave 9 to 10 milliliters of peripheral blood, collected into EDTA-treated Vacutainer tubes. PBMCs were isolated by Ficoll-Paque density-gradient centrifugation, with at least 7 million obtained per sample. Trizol reagent was used to extract total RNA from PBMCs, with at least 5.5 micrograms per sample. For every donor, flow cytometry on a PBMC aliquot measured the percentage of naive CD45RAhigh/CD27high T cells. Library construction relied on 5' RACE. Instrument used: Illumina HiSeq 2500. A second PCR of roughly 6 to 11 cycles was run with a J-beta primer mix and a sample-barcoded 5' primer. Each TCR beta cDNA molecule received a unique molecular identifier from a template-switch 5' adaptor carrying 12 random nucleotides. At least 2.5 million CDR3-containing paired-end reads were obtained from each sample. The Mint cDNA synthesis kit, primed by a TRBC-specific oligonucleotide, was used to synthesize first-strand cDNA from all RNA. Following uracil-DNA glycosylase treatment, a first 18-cycle PCR with universal primers M1SS and BC2_uni_R was performed on all cDNA. Per the authors' processing: For normalization, 1 million high-quality reads were randomly selected from each sample, with every read carrying a distinct molecular identifier. Instead of being binned into consensus sequences, reads with shared molecular identifiers were discarded. CDR3 identification, clonotype clustering and error correction used MiTCR with a Q25 quality threshold and the strictest error-elimination algorithm. A nonparametric unseen species model using Euler transformation provided a lower-bound estimate of total TCR beta diversity. The raw public reads went through TCRdb reprocessing: fastp at Q25, MiXCR clone calling, in-frame beta chains kept. Duplicate CDR3 protein sequences are folded into a single record with the most common DNA and genes. TCRdb's processing, not the authors' own work, is the source of the V and J calls. Here the sample has 700,000 to 1,000,000 distinct CDR3 sequences; under 45% occur a single time. The top ten clones comprise about 19% of the sample.

The CDR3 has 10 amino acids, counting the end cysteine and phenylalanine. Just CDR3 DNA is preserved here, 30 bases in frame from base 1. Reading the germline V gene gives CDR1 LGHNA and CDR2 YSLEER. The chain is made from TRBV4-3 and TRBJ2-4; the D gene remains uncertain. The J call may be incorrect, as the DNA end agrees better with TRBJ2-7. This clonotype originated in a man aged 55 to 69 in good health. The specimen sequenced was blood. In nucleotides, the sequence is TGCGCCCAAAGAACTCACGAGCAGTACTTC. It translates as CAQRTHEQYF.